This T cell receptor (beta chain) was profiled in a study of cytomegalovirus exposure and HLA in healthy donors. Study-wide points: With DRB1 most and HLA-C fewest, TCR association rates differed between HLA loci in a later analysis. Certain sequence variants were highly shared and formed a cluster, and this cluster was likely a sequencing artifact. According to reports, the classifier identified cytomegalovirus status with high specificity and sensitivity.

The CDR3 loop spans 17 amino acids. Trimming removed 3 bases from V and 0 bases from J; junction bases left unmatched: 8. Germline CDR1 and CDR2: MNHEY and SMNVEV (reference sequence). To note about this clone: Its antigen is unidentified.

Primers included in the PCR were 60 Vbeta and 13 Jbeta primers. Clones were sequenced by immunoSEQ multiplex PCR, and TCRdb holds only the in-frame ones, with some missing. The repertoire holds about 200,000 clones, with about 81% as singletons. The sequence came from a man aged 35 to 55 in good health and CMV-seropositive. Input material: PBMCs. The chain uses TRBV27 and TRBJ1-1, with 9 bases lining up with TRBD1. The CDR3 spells CASSFPPHRGLNTEAFF. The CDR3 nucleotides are TGTGCCAGCAGTTTCCCCCCGCACAGGGGGCTGAACACTGAAGCTTTCTTT.